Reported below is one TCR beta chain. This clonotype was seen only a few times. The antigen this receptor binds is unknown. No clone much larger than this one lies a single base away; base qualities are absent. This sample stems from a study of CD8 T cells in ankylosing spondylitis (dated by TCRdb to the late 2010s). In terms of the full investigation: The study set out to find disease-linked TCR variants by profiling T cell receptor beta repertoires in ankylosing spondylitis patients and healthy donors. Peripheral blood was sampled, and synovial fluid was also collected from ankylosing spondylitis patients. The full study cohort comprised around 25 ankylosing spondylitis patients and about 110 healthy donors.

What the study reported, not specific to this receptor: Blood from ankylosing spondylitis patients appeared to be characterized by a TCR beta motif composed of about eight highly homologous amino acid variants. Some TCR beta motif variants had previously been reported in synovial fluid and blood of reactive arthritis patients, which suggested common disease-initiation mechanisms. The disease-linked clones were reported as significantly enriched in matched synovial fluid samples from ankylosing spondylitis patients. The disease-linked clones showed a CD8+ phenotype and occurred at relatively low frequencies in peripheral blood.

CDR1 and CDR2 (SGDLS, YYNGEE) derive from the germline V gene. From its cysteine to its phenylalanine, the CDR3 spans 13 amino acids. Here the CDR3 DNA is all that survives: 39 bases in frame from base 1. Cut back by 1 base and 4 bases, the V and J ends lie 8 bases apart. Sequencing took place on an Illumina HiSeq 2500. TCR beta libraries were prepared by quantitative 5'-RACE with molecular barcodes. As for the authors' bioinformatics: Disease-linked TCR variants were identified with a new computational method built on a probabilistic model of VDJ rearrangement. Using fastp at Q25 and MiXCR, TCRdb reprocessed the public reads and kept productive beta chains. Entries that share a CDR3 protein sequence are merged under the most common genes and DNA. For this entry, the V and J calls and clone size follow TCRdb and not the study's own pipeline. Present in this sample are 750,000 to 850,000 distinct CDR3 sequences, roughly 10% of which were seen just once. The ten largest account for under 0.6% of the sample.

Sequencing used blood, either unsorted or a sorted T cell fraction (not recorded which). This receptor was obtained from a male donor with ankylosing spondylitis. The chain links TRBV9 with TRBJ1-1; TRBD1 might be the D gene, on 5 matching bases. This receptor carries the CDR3 CASSVTQGTEAFF. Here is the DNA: TGTGCCAGCAGCGTAACCCAGGGCACTGAAGCTTTCTTT.